This is a list of T cell receptor beta chains from one sample in a study of response to subunit inactivated influenza vaccine. TCRdb re-analysed the RT-PCR reads in MiXCR, keeping a single row per CDR3 protein. Altogether under 550,000 distinct CDR3 sequences are present, more than 7% being singletons, with the ten largest covering about an eighth. This specimen consisted of PBMCs from blood, obtained roughly 24 months after vaccination. These receptors all come from a man between 50 and 69 years old who received an inactivated influenza vaccine. CDR3s include the opening cysteine and the closing phenylalanine or tryptophan. D genes are given only for firm matches. Expanded clones are given a class, and other clones once, few, many or no size at all.

CDR3 DNA: TGTGCCAGCAGCTATGCCCCCGCCGCGCGCGAGCAGTACTTC; CDR3 protein: CASSYAPAAREQYF; D gene: -; J gene: TRBJ2-7; clone size: few; V gene: TRBV7-9
CDR3 DNA: TGCAGCGTCCAGTCAGGGGGCCGGTACGAGCAGTACTTC; CDR3 protein: CSVQSGGRYEQYF; D gene: TRBD1; J gene: TRBJ2-7; clone size: few; V gene: TRBV29-1
CDR3 DNA: TGTGCCAGCAGCGTAACGGGCAACTATGGCTACACCTTC; CDR3 protein: CASSVTGNYGYTF; D gene: -; J gene: TRBJ1-2; clone size: many; V gene: TRBV9
CDR3 DNA: TGCGCCAGCAGCTCAGGGACTAGCGGCCACTACAATGAGCAGTTCTTC; CDR3 protein: CASSSGTSGHYNEQFF; D gene: TRBD2; J gene: TRBJ2-1; clone size: few; V gene: TRBV5-1
CDR3 DNA: TGCGCCAGCAGCCCCGACGGCGCCCGTCGGTACGAGCAGTACTTC; CDR3 protein: CASSPDGARRYEQYF; D gene: -; J gene: TRBJ2-7; clone size: -; V gene: TRBV5-1
CDR3 DNA: TGTGCCAGCTCACCAGGGGCGGAGACTTCCTACGAGCAGTACTTC; CDR3 protein: CASSPGAETSYEQYF; D gene: -; J gene: TRBJ2-7; clone size: -; V gene: TRBV18
CDR3 DNA: TGCAGCGTTTTTACCGAACTAGCGCATAGCACAGATACGCAGTATTTT; CDR3 protein: CSVFTELAHSTDTQYF; D gene: TRBD2; J gene: TRBJ2-3; clone size: few; V gene: TRBV29-1
CDR3 DNA: TGTGCCAGCAGCTTAAATGCCATTTTGAACACCGGGGAGCTGTTTTTT; CDR3 protein: CASSLNAILNTGELFF; D gene: -; J gene: TRBJ2-2; clone size: -; V gene: TRBV7-2
CDR3 DNA: TGCAGTGCTCCCAGTCTAAATAAGGGTGTCACCGGGGAGCTGTTTTTT; CDR3 protein: CSAPSLNKGVTGELFF; D gene: -; J gene: TRBJ2-2; clone size: -; V gene: TRBV20-1
CDR3 DNA: TGTGCCAGCAGTTACCGCCGGGTCACCTTAAACGAGCAGTACTTC; CDR3 protein: CASSYRRVTLNEQYF; D gene: -; J gene: TRBJ2-7; clone size: -; V gene: TRBV6-5
CDR3 DNA: TGCGCCAGCAGCCAAACAGACCGAGTGGACACTGAAGCTTTCTTT; CDR3 protein: CASSQTDRVDTEAFF; D gene: -; J gene: TRBJ1-1; clone size: -; V gene: TRBV4-1
CDR3 DNA: TGCAGTGCTAGAGAGAGTTATAATGCTGGCGAAAAACTGTTTTTT; CDR3 protein: CSARESYNAGEKLFF; D gene: -; J gene: TRBJ1-4; clone size: -; V gene: TRBV20-1
CDR3 DNA: TGTGCCAGCAAACCGGTAGGACTAGCGGGAGTATACGAGCAGTACTTC; CDR3 protein: CASKPVGLAGVYEQYF; D gene: TRBD2; J gene: TRBJ2-7; clone size: many; V gene: TRBV28
CDR3 DNA: TGTGCCAGCAGCTTACACCAGGGGGATGAGCAGTTCTTC; CDR3 protein: CASSLHQGDEQFF; D gene: TRBD1; J gene: TRBJ2-1; clone size: few; V gene: TRBV7-9
CDR3 DNA: TGCGCCAGCAGGACAGGATCGTACCAAGAGACCCAGTACTTC; CDR3 protein: CASRTGSYQETQYF; D gene: -; J gene: TRBJ2-5; clone size: many; V gene: TRBV5-1
CDR3 DNA: TGTGCCTGGAGTCGGGGGAGGACTGAAGCTTTCTTT; CDR3 protein: CAWSRGRTEAFF; D gene: -; J gene: TRBJ1-1; clone size: -; V gene: TRBV30
CDR3 DNA: TGCAGTGCTACGAACGTTCAACTAGCGGGGGGCACAGATACGCAGTATTTT; CDR3 protein: CSATNVQLAGGTDTQYF; D gene: TRBD2; J gene: TRBJ2-3; clone size: -; V gene: TRBV20-1
CDR3 DNA: TGCAGTGCTAGCTCCAATGGACTGGCCCGCACAGATACGCAGTATTTT; CDR3 protein: CSASSNGLARTDTQYF; D gene: -; J gene: TRBJ2-3; clone size: few; V gene: TRBV20-1
CDR3 DNA: TGTGCCAGCAGCTCAACTTGGACAGCTCCCGCGGTTTTT; CDR3 protein: CASSSTWTAPAVF; D gene: -; J gene: TRBJ1-4; clone size: many; V gene: TRBV7-2
CDR3 DNA: TGTGCCAGCAGTTTCTCTGGCGGGAGTCGTAATGAGCAGTTCTTC; CDR3 protein: CASSFSGGSRNEQFF; D gene: TRBD2; J gene: TRBJ2-1; clone size: many; V gene: TRBV12-3/TRBV12-4
CDR3 DNA: TGTGCCAGCACCCAGAGGAGGGGTAATTCACCCCTCCACTTT; CDR3 protein: CASTQRRGNSPLHF; D gene: -; J gene: TRBJ1-6; clone size: -; V gene: TRBV11-2
CDR3 DNA: TGTGCCAGCAGTACCACGGACAGGACCCCCTACGAGCAGTACTTC; CDR3 protein: CASSTTDRTPYEQYF; D gene: TRBD1; J gene: TRBJ2-7; clone size: few; V gene: TRBV12-3/TRBV12-4
CDR3 DNA: TGTGCCTGGAGTGTGGGGGGGGCCGATGAAAAACTGTTTTTT; CDR3 protein: CAWSVGGADEKLFF; D gene: -; J gene: TRBJ1-4; clone size: few; V gene: TRBV30
CDR3 DNA: TGCAGTAGCGGGACTCACAATGAGCAGTTCTTC; CDR3 protein: CSSGTHNEQFF; D gene: TRBD2; J gene: TRBJ2-1; clone size: many; V gene: TRBV20-1
CDR3 DNA: TGTGCCAGCAGCTTAATGGGGGGGAATAATTCACCCCTCCACTTT; CDR3 protein: CASSLMGGNNSPLHF; D gene: -; J gene: TRBJ1-6; clone size: few; V gene: TRBV7-3
CDR3 DNA: TGTGCCAGCAAAAGGACAGGGACCACCTACGAGCAGTACTTC; CDR3 protein: CASKRTGTTYEQYF; D gene: TRBD1; J gene: TRBJ2-7; clone size: -; V gene: TRBV6-1
CDR3 DNA: TGTGCCAGCAGCTTAGTTTACAGCCTAAGCTCTGGGGCCAACGTCCTGACTTTC; CDR3 protein: CASSLVYSLSSGANVLTF; D gene: -; J gene: TRBJ2-6; clone size: -; V gene: TRBV11-2
CDR3 DNA: TGTGCCAGCAGGACAGGATGGGACATTCAGTACTTC; CDR3 protein: CASRTGWDIQYF; D gene: -; J gene: TRBJ2-4; clone size: few; V gene: TRBV6-2/TRBV6-3
CDR3 DNA: TGCGCCAGCAGCCAACATTTTATGTCTAGCGGGGATTACGAGCAGTACTTC; CDR3 protein: CASSQHFMSSGDYEQYF; D gene: TRBD2; J gene: TRBJ2-7; clone size: -; V gene: TRBV4-3
CDR3 DNA: TGTGCCAGCAGCTTAGCCGGAGGGGCAGGGGCCTATGGCTACACCTTC; CDR3 protein: CASSLAGGAGAYGYTF; D gene: -; J gene: TRBJ1-2; clone size: few; V gene: TRBV11-2
CDR3 DNA: TGCAGTGCGGGACAGGGTCAAGATCAGCCCCAGCATTTT; CDR3 protein: CSAGQGQDQPQHF; D gene: TRBD1; J gene: TRBJ1-5; clone size: -; V gene: TRBV20-1
CDR3 DNA: TGTGCCAGCAGCGTAGGGGTCGGTTCGTCAGATACGCAGTATTTT; CDR3 protein: CASSVGVGSSDTQYF; D gene: -; J gene: TRBJ2-3; clone size: -; V gene: TRBV9
CDR3 DNA: TGCGCCAGCAGTGGCCCAGGGGGCGAGCAGTACTTC; CDR3 protein: CASSGPGGEQYF; D gene: TRBD1; J gene: TRBJ2-7; clone size: few; V gene: TRBV10-1
CDR3 DNA: TGTGCCAGCAGTTACCAAAACACCGGGGAGCTGTTTTTT; CDR3 protein: CASSYQNTGELFF; D gene: -; J gene: TRBJ2-2; clone size: -; V gene: TRBV6-5
CDR3 DNA: TGTGCCAGCAGCTTATTGTCGGAGCCCCTCCAAGAGACCCAGTACTTC; CDR3 protein: CASSLLSEPLQETQYF; D gene: -; J gene: TRBJ2-5; clone size: few; V gene: TRBV7-6
CDR3 DNA: TGTGCCAGCACAGGTTTCACAGGGGTGTTTAGCTCCTACAATGAGCAGTTCTTC; CDR3 protein: CASTGFTGVFSSYNEQFF; D gene: TRBD1; J gene: TRBJ2-1; clone size: few; V gene: TRBV28
CDR3 DNA: TGCGCCAGCAGCCAAGAGATCATGGCAGGGGGGGAAAAACTGTTTTTT; CDR3 protein: CASSQEIMAGGEKLFF; D gene: TRBD1; J gene: TRBJ1-4; clone size: many; V gene: TRBV4-3
CDR3 DNA: TGTGCCAGCAGTTTGCCCCAATCCCGGGATACGCAGTATTTT; CDR3 protein: CASSLPQSRDTQYF; D gene: -; J gene: TRBJ2-3; clone size: few; V gene: TRBV6-2/TRBV6-3
CDR3 DNA: TGTGCCATCAACGAGGGAAGGTCGGGACAGGGTATGACCGGGGAGCTGTTTTTT; CDR3 protein: CAINEGRSGQGMTGELFF; D gene: TRBD1; J gene: TRBJ2-2; clone size: few; V gene: TRBV10-3
CDR3 DNA: TGCGCCAGCAGCTTGACGGGACAGAACACTGAAGCTTTCTTT; CDR3 protein: CASSLTGQNTEAFF; D gene: -; J gene: TRBJ1-1; clone size: few; V gene: TRBV5-1
CDR3 DNA: TGTGCCAGCAGTTTTCAATCGGTCAACACCGGGGAGCTGTTTTTT; CDR3 protein: CASSFQSVNTGELFF; D gene: -; J gene: TRBJ2-2; clone size: many; V gene: TRBV27
CDR3 DNA: TGTGCCAGCATAGGTAGCAGCGGACGCACAGATACGCAGTATTTT; CDR3 protein: CASIGSSGRTDTQYF; D gene: -; J gene: TRBJ2-3; clone size: few; V gene: TRBV2
CDR3 DNA: TGCAGCGTTGCTGGCGGGAGAGGCACAGATACGCAGTATTTT; CDR3 protein: CSVAGGRGTDTQYF; D gene: TRBD2; J gene: TRBJ2-3; clone size: -; V gene: TRBV29-1
CDR3 DNA: TGTGCCACCAGGGTTAAGAATTCACCCCTCCACTTT; CDR3 protein: CATRVKNSPLHF; D gene: -; J gene: TRBJ1-6; clone size: many; V gene: TRBV15
CDR3 DNA: TGCGCCAGCACCTCGGGAGGCGCGCGCTATGGCTACACCTTC; CDR3 protein: CASTSGGARYGYTF; D gene: -; J gene: TRBJ1-2; clone size: many; V gene: TRBV5-1
CDR3 DNA: TGTGCCAGCAGGCTACCAGGCGCTGAAGCTTTCTTT; CDR3 protein: CASRLPGAEAFF; D gene: -; J gene: TRBJ1-1; clone size: many; V gene: TRBV12-3/TRBV12-4
CDR3 DNA: TGCGCCAGCAGTGAGTCGGGGACTGAAGCTTTCTTT; CDR3 protein: CASSESGTEAFF; D gene: -; J gene: TRBJ1-1; clone size: many; V gene: TRBV10-1
CDR3 DNA: TGTGCCAGCAGGACAGGACAGGCACGAGGAAAGACCCAGTACTTC; CDR3 protein: CASRTGQARGKTQYF; D gene: TRBD1; J gene: TRBJ2-5; clone size: -; V gene: TRBV6-1
CDR3 DNA: TGTGCCAGCAGCCGTTATAGCGGCTACGAGCAGTACTTC; CDR3 protein: CASSRYSGYEQYF; D gene: -; J gene: TRBJ2-7; clone size: few; V gene: TRBV3-1
CDR3 DNA: TGTGCCAGCATCGGGAGGGGTGCACTGGAAGAGACCCAGTACTTC; CDR3 protein: CASIGRGALEETQYF; D gene: TRBD2; J gene: TRBJ2-5; clone size: many; V gene: TRBV6-1
CDR3 DNA: TGTGCCAGCAGTACACAGGGTTTATCGATTGCAGATACGCAGTATTTT; CDR3 protein: CASSTQGLSIADTQYF; D gene: -; J gene: TRBJ2-3; clone size: -; V gene: TRBV12-3/TRBV12-4
CDR3 DNA: TGCAGTGCTACGGTCACTAGCGGGAGATATGCCGGGGAGCTGTTTTTT; CDR3 protein: CSATVTSGRYAGELFF; D gene: TRBD2; J gene: TRBJ2-2; clone size: many; V gene: TRBV20-1
CDR3 DNA: TGTGCCAGCAGCTTAGGGGGACTTGTCACAGATACGCAGTATTTT; CDR3 protein: CASSLGGLVTDTQYF; D gene: -; J gene: TRBJ2-3; clone size: -; V gene: TRBV7-9